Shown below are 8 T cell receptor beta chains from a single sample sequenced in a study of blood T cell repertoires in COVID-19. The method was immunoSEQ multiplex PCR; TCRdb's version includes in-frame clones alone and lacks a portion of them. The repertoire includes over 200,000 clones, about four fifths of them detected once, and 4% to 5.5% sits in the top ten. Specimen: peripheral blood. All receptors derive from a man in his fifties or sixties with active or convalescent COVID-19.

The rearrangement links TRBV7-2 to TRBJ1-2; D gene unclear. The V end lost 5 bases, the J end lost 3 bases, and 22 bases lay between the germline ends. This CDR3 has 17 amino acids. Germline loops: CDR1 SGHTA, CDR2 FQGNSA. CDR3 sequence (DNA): TGTGCCAGCAGCCCCCCAGGTAGGGCCTCCGGGGACTATGGCTACACCTTC. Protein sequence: CASSPPGRASGDYGYTF. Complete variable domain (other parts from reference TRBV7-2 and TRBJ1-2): GAGVSQSPSNKVTEKGKDVELRCDPISGHTALYWYRQSLGQGLEFLIYFQGNSAPDKSGLPSDRFSAERTGGSVSTLTIQRTQQEDSAVYLCASSPPGRASGDYGYTFGSGTRLTVV.

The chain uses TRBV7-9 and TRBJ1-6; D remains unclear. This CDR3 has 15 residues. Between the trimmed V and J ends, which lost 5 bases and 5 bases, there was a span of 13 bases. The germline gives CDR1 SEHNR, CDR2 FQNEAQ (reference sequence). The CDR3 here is CASSRRGLDNSPLHF. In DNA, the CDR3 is TGTGCCAGCAGCCGGAGAGGGTTGGATAATTCACCCCTCCACTTT.

The DNA for the CDR3 is TGTGCCAGCAGCGTGGGACAGGGGCACACCGGGGAGCTGTTTTTT. This gives the protein CASSVGQGHTGELFF. The gene calls are TRBV7-2 and TRBJ2-2; 10 nucleotides align to TRBD1. Germline CDR1 is SGHTA and CDR2 is FQGNSA. The V gene end was trimmed by 5 bases and the J gene end by 3 bases; junction bases not matched to a gene: 3. This CDR3 has 15 amino acids. Full variable domain (remainder filled in from reference TRBV7-2 and TRBJ2-2): GAGVSQSPSNKVTEKGKDVELRCDPISGHTALYWYRQSLGQGLEFLIYFQGNSAPDKSGLPSDRFSAERTGGSVSTLTIQRTQQEDSAVYLCASSVGQGHTGELFFGEGSRLTVL.

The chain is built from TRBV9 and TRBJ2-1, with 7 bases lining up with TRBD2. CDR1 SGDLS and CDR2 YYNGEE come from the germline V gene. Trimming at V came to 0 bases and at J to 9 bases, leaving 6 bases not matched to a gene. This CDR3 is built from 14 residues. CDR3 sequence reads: CASSVATASGEQFF. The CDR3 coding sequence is TGTGCCAGCAGCGTAGCTACGGCTAGCGGTGAGCAGTTCTTC.

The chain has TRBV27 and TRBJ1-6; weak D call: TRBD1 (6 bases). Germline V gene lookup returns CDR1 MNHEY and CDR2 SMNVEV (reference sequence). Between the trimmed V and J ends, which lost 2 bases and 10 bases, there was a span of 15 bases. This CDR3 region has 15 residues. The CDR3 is CASSLRGRGLSPLHF. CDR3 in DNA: TGTGCCAGCAGTTTAAGGGGCAGGGGTTTGTCACCCCTCCACTTT.

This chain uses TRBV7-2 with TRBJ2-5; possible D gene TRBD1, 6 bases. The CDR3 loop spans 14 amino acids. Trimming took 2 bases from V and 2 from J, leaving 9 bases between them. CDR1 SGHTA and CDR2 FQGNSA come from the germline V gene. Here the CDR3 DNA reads TGTGCCAGCAGCTTACCTGGACAGCAAGAGACCCAGTACTTC. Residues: CASSLPGQQETQYF.

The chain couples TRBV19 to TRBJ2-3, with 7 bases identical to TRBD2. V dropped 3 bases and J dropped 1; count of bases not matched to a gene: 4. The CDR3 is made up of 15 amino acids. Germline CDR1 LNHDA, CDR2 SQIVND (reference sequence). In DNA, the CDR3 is TGTGCCAGTAGTATCGGAGCGGGACGCACAGATACGCAGTATTTT. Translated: CASSIGAGRTDTQYF.

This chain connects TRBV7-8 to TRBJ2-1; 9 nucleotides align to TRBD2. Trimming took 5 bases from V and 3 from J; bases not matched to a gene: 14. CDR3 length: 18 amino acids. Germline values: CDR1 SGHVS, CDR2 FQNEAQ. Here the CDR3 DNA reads TGTGCCAGCAGCCCAGGTTGGGCTAGCGGGGTTAACTACAATGAGCAGTTCTTC. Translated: CASSPGWASGVNYNEQFF.